One T cell receptor beta chain is described in this entry. The antigen remains unidentified. This CDR3 contains 14 residues. Trimming removed 1 base from V and 7 bases from J, with 11 bases in between. Per germline, CDR1 SGHDN and CDR2 FVKESK. TCRdb reprocessed the 5' RACE reads with MiXCR, giving one entry per CDR3 protein. This table holds about 690,000 distinct CDR3 sequences, less than 7% found once. The entry originates in a study of identical twins. Findings of the study overall: Cord blood beta clonotypes that were abundant carried fewer insertions, and memory repertoires showed no such trend. Conclusions leaned on cross-sectional statistical analysis and did not track the same donors over time. Within monozygotic twins, out-of-frame TCR alpha sharing was underestimated by the models.

The chain has TRBV14 and TRBJ2-1; unclear D gene. Sequenced material: naive T cells sorted from blood. The TCR comes from a man in his late teens or twenties in good health. Here the CDR3 DNA reads TGTGCCAGCAGCCAAGTGACGACTTTGAATGAGCAGTTCTTC. It specifies CASSQVTTLNEQFF.